This T cell receptor beta chain was sequenced during a study of T cell changes during pregnancy in multiple sclerosis. TCRdb's table, derived via immunoSEQ multiplex PCR, lists solely in-frame clones and lacks some. The sample has under 95,000 clones, roughly 89% seen once. V was clipped by 8 bases and J by 0 bases, with 11 bases between them. The CDR3 has 14 amino acids. The germline V gene encodes CDR1 GTSNPN and CDR2 SVGIG (reference sequence). The sequencing used peripheral blood, collected after pregnancy. The sequence derives from a female donor in good health, enrolled as a control in a pregnancy study. V is TRBV30 and J is TRBJ2-6; D may be TRBD2 (6 bases). CDR3 sequence (DNA): TGTGCCGTGGAGGGAATCTCTGGGGCCAACGTCCTGACTTTC. Its translation: CAVEGISGANVLTF. The whole variable domain, filled in from reference TRBV30 and TRBJ2-6, reads SQTIHQWPATLVQPVGSPLSLECTVEGTSNPNLYWYRQAAGRGLQLLFYSVGIGQISSEVPQNLSASRPQDRQFILSSKKLLLSDSGFYLCAVEGISGANVLTFGAGSRLTVL.